One sample yielded the 23 T cell receptor beta chains listed below, sequenced in a study of low-dose radiotherapy and immunotherapy resistance in tumors. Described time point: after trial treatment. The sample's treatment: LDRT plus nivolumab, ipilimumab, low-dose cyclophosphamide and aspirin (RACIN trial). Both TCRalpha and TCRbeta chains were reverse transcribed with V-gene-specific primers. For amplifying TCRs, the PCR ran for 20 to 25 cycles with Phusion, which was used together with a constant-region primer and the adapter on the V primers. TCRdb ran MiXCR on the reads and lists one entry per CDR3 protein. The sample consists of about 100,000 distinct CDR3 sequences, less than 25% of them appearing once. The starting material was PBMCs, obtained after low-dose radiotherapy plus immunotherapy. These receptors originate from a male donor with prostate cancer.

The table lists this clonotype with many counts. The V gene is TRBV3-1, the J gene TRBJ2-3; 12 bases line up with TRBD2. Trimming removed 2 bases from V and 5 bases from J; junction bases left unmatched: 2. The CDR3 extends over 15 amino acids. Per germline, CDR1 LGHDT and CDR2 YNNKEL (reference sequence). The CDR3 DNA reads TGTGCCAGCAGCCAACTAGCGGGGGGGCGAGATACGCAGTATTTT. It is translated as CASSQLAGGRDTQYF.

CDR3 loop: CASSTYDYRGLETQYF. CDR3 coding DNA: TGTGCCAGCAGTACCTACGATTACAGGGGCTTGGAGACCCAGTACTTC. The genes are TRBV27 and TRBJ2-5; 7 nucleotides align to TRBD1. V shed 5 bases and J 5 bases; nucleotides not matched to a gene: 14. The CDR3 extends over 16 amino acids. Germline CDR1 reads MNHEY; CDR2 reads SMNVEV (reference sequence).

The table lists this clonotype with many counts. The J gene is TRBJ2-7, the V gene TRBV6-2 or TRBV6-3; D is unclear. The CDR3 totals 12 residues. The V and J ends lost 4 bases and 7 bases respectively, with 11 bases between them. CDR1 is MNHEY, CDR2 SVGEGT, per germline. The CDR3 nucleotides read TGTGCCAGCAGTTTGTCTGGGAAGGAGCAGTACTTC. As protein: CASSLSGKEQYF.

About this clonotype itself: One end of the junction does not line up with germline, which may come from a read error. V gene TRBV2 combines with J gene TRBJ2-7; D is tentatively TRBD1 or TRBD2 (5 bases each). This CDR3 region has 18 residues. Germline values: CDR1 SNHLY, CDR2 FYNNEI. CDR3 amino acids: CASSLFPYDSGTPYEQYF. Written as DNA, the CDR3 is TGTGCCAGCAGTCTATTCCCCTATGACAGCGGTACCCCCTACGAGCAGTATTTC.

The chain recombines TRBV3-1 with TRBJ2-5; TRBD1 is a possible D gene (6 bases). V shed 4 bases and J shed 5 bases, with 14 bases lying between them. The germline V gene encodes CDR1 LGHDT and CDR2 YNNKEL (reference sequence). The CDR3 is made up of 14 amino acids. The CDR3: CASSRAGEYETQYF. The CDR3 DNA reads as TGTGCCAGCAGCCGGGCAGGGGAATATGAGACCCAGTACTTC.

This clonotype was found a few times. The V call is TRBV30, the J call TRBJ2-7; D unclear. Trimming stripped 2 bases from V and 0 bases from J, with 11 bases between. The CDR3 extends over 14 amino acids. CDR1 is GTSNPN, CDR2 SVGIG, per germline (reference sequence). CDR3 coding DNA: TGTGCCTGGAGTAAACTCTCGAGCTCCTACGAGCAGTACTTC. The encoded protein is CAWSKLSSSYEQYF.

This clonotype was detected many times. The chain employs TRBV18 and TRBJ1-5; possible D gene TRBD1, 6 bases. The CDR3 totals 13 residues. Germline CDR1 KGHSH, CDR2 LQKENI. V gave up 5 bases and J gave up 8 bases, with 13 bases separating them. The CDR3: CASSALKGEPQHF. The CDR3 DNA reads as TGTGCCAGCTCAGCATTGAAGGGGGAGCCCCAGCATTTT.

This clonotype was observed many times. V and J are TRBV6-6 and TRBJ1-2; weak D call: TRBD1 (6 bases). CDR1 MNHNY and CDR2 SVGAGI come from the germline V gene (reference sequence). V lost 2 bases and J lost 5, with 15 bases in between. This CDR3 is built from 15 residues. Here the CDR3 reads CASSYDGGPPYGYTF. The DNA of the CDR3 is TGTGCCAGCAGTTACGACGGGGGCCCCCCTTATGGCTACACCTTC.

This clonotype was detected many times. J is TRBJ2-5 and V is TRBV2; weak D call: TRBD1 (6 bases). With 7 bases removed from V and 5 bases from J, the gap between germline ends came to 20 bases. This CDR3 region has 15 residues. From germline, CDR1 is SNHLY and CDR2 FYNNEI. The CDR3: CASNPTTGTPETQYF. The CDR3 DNA reads as TGTGCCAGCAACCCAACGACAGGAACTCCGGAGACCCAGTACTTC.

This clonotype was counted many times. The genes are TRBV25-1 and TRBJ2-2; TRBD1 might be the D (5 bases). CDR1 and CDR2 (germline): MGHDK, SYGVNS. V lost 6 bases to trimming and J lost 1 base, with 15 bases between them. The length of the CDR3 is 16 residues. The CDR3 nucleotides read TGTGCCAGCAGCAGCTCTACAGGAAAGAACACCGGGGAGCTGTTTTTT. Encoded protein: CASSSSTGKNTGELFF.

This clonotype was observed many times. This rearrangement joins TRBV20-1 to TRBJ2-7; TRBD1 matches 7 bases. This CDR3 has 13 amino acids. Germline lookup yields CDR1 DFQATT and CDR2 SNEGSKA (reference sequence). V was pared by 3 bases and J by 1 base, with 3 bases of the junction left unmatched. In nucleotides, the CDR3 is TGCAGTGCTAGGGGGACAGCTTCCTACGAGCAGTACTTC. This codes for CSARGTASYEQYF.

This clonotype was counted at least ten times. The J gene is TRBJ1-1, the V gene TRBV27; 8 bases align to TRBD1. This CDR3 has 14 residues. The trim removed 4 bases at V and 4 bases at J, leaving 5 bases unmatched. Germline CDR1 MNHEY, CDR2 SMNVEV (reference sequence). CDR3: CASSSWTGSTEAFF. The CDR3 DNA is TGTGCCAGCAGTTCCTGGACAGGGAGCACTGAAGCTTTCTTT.

In this sample, this clonotype turned up many times. The gene calls are TRBV14 and TRBJ1-4, with D uncertain. CDR3 length: 13 residues. The germline CDR1 and CDR2 sequences are SGHDN and FVKESK. Deletions cut 4 bases from V and 4 bases from J, with 7 bases between. CDR3 coding DNA: TGTGCCAGCAGCCGGGCCTTTAATGAAAAACTGTTTTTT. The encoded protein is CASSRAFNEKLFF. The variable domain in full, with the rest retrieved from reference TRBV14 and TRBJ1-4, is EAGVTQFPSHSVIEKGQTVTLRCDPISGHDNLYWYRRVMGKEIKFLLHFVKESKQDESGMPNNRFLAERTGGTYSTLKVQPAELEDSGVYFCASSRAFNEKLFFGSGTQLSVL.

This clonotype was seen many times. The chain recombines TRBV6-2 or TRBV6-3 with TRBJ1-6, with 9 positions matching TRBD1. V dropped 2 bases and J dropped 1; count of bases not matched to a gene: 9. The CDR3 is made up of 19 amino acids. Per germline, CDR1 MNHEY and CDR2 SVGEGT. The CDR3, as DNA: TGTGCCAGCAGTTACGAGATAACAGGGGGCTCGTCCTATAATTCACCCCTCCACTTT. Translating it yields CASSYEITGGSSYNSPLHF.

This clonotype was counted many times. This sequence joins TRBV20-1 and TRBJ1-5; TRBD1 might be the D (6 bases). In germline, CDR1 is DFQATT, CDR2 SNEGSKA (reference sequence). The CDR3 totals 16 residues. V dropped 5 bases and J dropped 1 base, with 18 bases sitting between them. CDR3 sequence reads: CSAGAGEGVSNQPQHF. The CDR3 coding sequence is TGCAGTGCTGGGGCCGGGGAGGGGGTAAGCAATCAGCCCCAGCATTTT.

This clonotype was counted a single time. The V call is TRBV28, the J call TRBJ2-7; D might be TRBD2 (6 bases). Looked up from germline, CDR1 is MDHEN and CDR2 is SYDVKM. CDR3 size: 15 residues. The ends were cut back, 5 bases at V and 3 bases at J, with 17 bases in the middle. DNA for the CDR3: TGTGCCAGCAGTCCGGAGGGGCCAAGAATCTACGAGCAGTACTTC. This codes for CASSPEGPRIYEQYF.

This clonotype was recorded a few times. The genes are TRBV12-3 or TRBV12-4 and TRBJ2-7; 8 bases agree with TRBD1. CDR3 length equals 16 residues. The V and J ends lost 6 bases and 0 bases, in that order; junction bases with no gene match: 10. The CDR3 is CASSPGLGQASYEQYF. CDR3 coding DNA: TGTGCCAGCAGCCCCGGCCTGGGACAGGCCTCCTACGAGCAGTACTTC.

This clonotype has a count of ten or more. The genes are TRBV20-1 and TRBJ2-5, with 7 bases identical to TRBD1. CDR1 and CDR2 from the germline V gene are DFQATT and SNEGSKA (reference sequence). V was pared by 2 bases and J by 0 bases, with 3 bases of the junction left unmatched. The CDR3 spans 14 residues. The CDR3 here is CSARSGTDQETQYF. CDR3 bases: TGCAGTGCTAGATCTGGGACAGACCAAGAGACCCAGTACTTC.

The table lists this clonotype with a few counts. Since a far larger clone is one base different, this is likely a read error. V and J are TRBV5-5 and TRBJ2-1; 7 positions match TRBD1. This CDR3 is 13 amino acids long. Germline V lookup: CDR1 SGHKS, CDR2 YYEKEE (reference sequence). After removal of 4 bases from V and 10 bases from J, the junction contained 8 bases not matched to a gene. CDR3: CASSRGGGYEQFF. DNA of the CDR3: TGTGCCAGCAGCCGAGGGGGCGGATACGAGCAGTTCTTC.

This clonotype was seen at least ten times. The gene calls are TRBV21-1 and TRBJ2-3; TRBD1 is taken as the D call from the table, unchecked against the DNA. TRBV21-1 is tagged as a pseudogene. The CDR3 is 17 residues long. The CDR3 DNA reads TGTGCCAGCAGCAAAAGTGGGCAGGGGGCTAGCACAGATACGCAGTATTTT. The encoded protein is CASSKSGQGASTDTQYF.

As regards this clonotype: The DNA is left out, because the CDR3 cannot be placed on it with certainty; the CDR3 is given as TCRdb lists it. The chain combines TRBV5-1 with TRBJ2-2; the table calls TRBD2, which could not be checked here. The CDR3 comprises 18 residues, both ends counted. Germline values: CDR1 SGHRS, CDR2 YFSETQ. CDR3: CASSSPTSGVETGELFFF.

As to this clonotype: It differs at one base from a far larger clone, so likely a read error. The V and J genes are TRBV7-6 and TRBJ2-2, with D perhaps TRBD2 (6 bases). The V and J ends lost 11 bases and 7 bases respectively, with 26 bases between them. CDR1 is SGHVS, CDR2 FNYEAQ, per germline. CDR3 length: 16 amino acids. The CDR3 region is CAGSRVRGPSVGELFF. The CDR3 bases are TGTGCCGGCTCGCGCGTGCGGGGACCCTCAGTCGGGGAGCTGTTTTTT.

This clonotype appeared once. This sequence is one base from a far larger clone and is likely a read error. V and J are TRBV6-8 and TRBJ2-2; 7 bases fit TRBD1. The CDR3 runs 12 residues. Germline lookup yields CDR1 MNHGY and CDR2 SAAAGT. V shed 7 bases, J shed 9 bases, and the junction held 5 bases outside the gene matches. The CDR3 loop is CASKDRVRELFF. The CDR3 DNA follows: TGTGCCAGCAAAGACAGGGTCCGGGAGCTGTTTTTT.